This T cell receptor (beta chain) was identified during a study of identical twins. Whole-study results and caveats: Twin sharing of out-of-frame TCR alpha was underestimated by models in monozygotic pairs.

TCRdb ran MiXCR on the 5' RACE reads and lists one entry per CDR3 protein. The table records hundreds of thousands of distinct CDR3 sequences, 8.6% of them present only once. After removal of 4 bases from V and 9 bases from J, the junction contained 5 bases not matched to a gene. The CDR3 is made up of 13 amino acids. The germline V gene encodes CDR1 SNHLY and CDR2 FYNNEI. This clonotype has a handful of counts. The antigen is undetermined. The sample was also reused in another study, on yellow fever vaccine responses in identical twins.

The sequence came from a woman aged 18-29 years in good health. The rearrangement joins TRBV2 to TRBJ2-1; 8 nucleotides line up with TRBD1. What was sequenced was PBMCs. This CDR3 is CASSGTGKSEQFF. The CDR3 nucleotides are TGTGCCAGCAGTGGGACAGGGAAAAGTGAGCAGTTCTTC.